A single sample is the source of the 27 T cell receptor beta chains below, sequenced in a study of shared clonotypes between healthy human individuals. Method: immunoSEQ multiplex PCR; TCRdb's copy keeps in-frame clones and lacks some. Among around 1.5 million clones listed, 95% to 99% were seen once. Sequenced: naive CD4+ T cells sorted from blood. Subset noted: CD45RA+ positively selected. Source of these receptors: a young man in good health.

The chain links TRBV7-8 to TRBJ1-1; tentatively, D is TRBD1 (6 bases). The germline gives CDR1 SGHVS, CDR2 FQNEAQ. CDR3 length equals 13 residues. V lost 7 bases and J 7 bases, leaving 16 bases between the germline ends. The CDR3 protein is CASITPGAGEAFF. As DNA, the CDR3 is TGTGCCAGCATCACGCCAGGGGCGGGTGAAGCTTTCTTT.

About this clone: Within the sample, other DNA sequences also encode this same CDR3. The rearrangement links TRBV7-6 to TRBJ1-2; D is ambiguous. Between the trimmed V and J ends, which lost 2 bases and 2 bases, there was a span of 6 bases. CDR3 length: 13 residues. The germline V gene encodes CDR1 SGHVS and CDR2 FNYEAQ. The CDR3 loop is CASSLMENYGYTF. In DNA, the CDR3 is TGTGCCAGCAGCTTAATGGAGAACTATGGCTACACCTTC.

The rearrangement joins TRBV28 to TRBJ2-5; 11 bases are a match to TRBD1. Germline V CDR1 and CDR2: MDHEN, SYDVKM. This CDR3 comprises 15 residues. Unmatched junction bases numbered 5, after V lost 6 bases and J lost 2 bases. DNA of the CDR3: TGTGCCAGCAGGGGGACAGGGGGGACACAAGAGACCCAGTACTTC. Amino acid sequence: CASRGTGGTQETQYF. The full variable domain, completed using reference TRBV28 and TRBJ2-5, is DVKVTQSSRYLVKRTGEKVFLECVQDMDHENMFWYRQDPGLGLRLIYFSYDVKMKEKGDIPEGYSVSREKKERFSLILESASTNQTSMYLCASRGTGGTQETQYFGPGTRLLVL.

The V call is TRBV5-1, the J call TRBJ2-7, with TRBD1 matching over 10 bases. Germline V lookup: CDR1 SGHRS, CDR2 YFSETQ. With 3 bases clipped from V and 7 bases from J, the junction kept 10 bases outside the gene matches. The CDR3 contains 15 residues. The CDR3 DNA follows: TGCGCCAGCAGCTCCCGACAGGGGGCAGGTTCGGAGCAGTACTTC. As protein: CASSSRQGAGSEQYF.

Regarding this clone: The same CDR3 arises from other DNA sequences in this sample as well. This chain joins TRBV18 and TRBJ1-5; maybe TRBD1 (6 bases). The germline CDR1 and CDR2 sequences are KGHSH and LQKENI. CDR3 length: 13 amino acids. V dropped 3 bases and J dropped 4 bases, with 7 bases sitting between them. The CDR3: CASSPGQNQPQHF. CDR3 nucleotide sequence: TGTGCCAGCTCACCGGGACAAAATCAGCCCCAGCATTTT.

The V gene is TRBV4-2, the J gene TRBJ1-1, with D uncertain. CDR1 and CDR2 (germline): LGHNA, YNFKEQ. The CDR3 runs to 14 residues. The V gene lost 1 base and the J gene lost 10 bases, with 16 bases spanning the gap. In DNA form, the CDR3 reads TGTGCCAGCAGCCAAGGATTGGGTCCGGAGTTAGCTTTCTTT. The encoded protein is CASSQGLGPELAFF.

Notes on this clone: The sample contains more than one DNA sequence encoding this CDR3. The genes are TRBV5-1 and TRBJ1-1; D remains unclear. V was trimmed by 0 bases and J by 1 base, leaving 10 bases between them. Germline V gene sequence: CDR1 SGHRS, CDR2 YFSETQ. The CDR3 has 15 residues. The DNA of the CDR3 is TGCGCCAGCAGCTTGGGCGATCGAGGGAACACTGAAGCTTTCTTT. Translation gives CASSLGDRGNTEAFF.

This rearrangement joins TRBV7-8 to TRBJ2-2, with TRBD2 identical over 16 bases. CDR1 and CDR2 (germline): SGHVS, FQNEAQ. The junction had 10 bases not matched to a gene; V was cut back by 4 bases and J by 5 bases. CDR3 size: 19 residues. The CDR3 DNA reads as TGTGCCAGCAGCTCCCAGGGACTAGCGGGAGGGCCAGTGACCGGGGAGCTGTTTTTT. Its protein is CASSSQGLAGGPVTGELFF.

The chain employs TRBV11-1 and TRBJ2-7; TRBD2 is a possible D gene (5 bases). Germline CDR1 and CDR2: SGHAT and FQDESV (reference sequence). V was trimmed by 0 bases and J by 3 bases, leaving 12 bases between them. The length of the CDR3 is 15 residues. CDR3 coding DNA: TGTGCCAGCAGCTTAGCGGACCAAGGAGGCTACGAGCAGTACTTC. Its translation is CASSLADQGGYEQYF. Full variable domain (rest looked up from reference TRBV11-1 and TRBJ2-7): EAEVAQSPRYKITEKSQAVAFWCDPISGHATLYWYRQILGQGPELLVQFQDESVVDDSQLPKDRFSAERLKGVDSTLKIQPAELGDSAMYLCASSLADQGGYEQYFGPGTRLTVT.

This chain joins TRBV11-2 and TRBJ2-7; D ambiguous. V was shortened by 3 bases and J by 4 bases, with 22 bases between the two germline ends. CDR1 and CDR2 from the germline V gene are SGHAT and FQNNGV. The CDR3 has 17 residues. The CDR3 sequence is CASSFAGRQVSRYEQYF. The CDR3 region has the DNA TGTGCCAGCAGCTTCGCTGGTCGGCAAGTTTCGAGGTACGAGCAGTACTTC.

The chain couples TRBV6-4 to TRBJ2-2; no clear D. Trimming pared 4 bases from V and 0 bases from J, leaving 15 bases between. Germline V gene data show CDR1 as MRHNA and CDR2 as SNTAGT. This CDR3 contains 17 residues. The chain's CDR3 is CASSVGGTFANTGELFF. The CDR3 DNA reads as TGTGCCAGCAGTGTTGGCGGAACTTTCGCGAACACCGGGGAGCTGTTTTTT.

The rearrangement joins TRBV5-4 to TRBJ2-1; 11 bases are a match to TRBD2. CDR3 size: 15 residues. The junction had 3 bases not matched to a gene; V was cut back by 0 bases and J by 7 bases. CDR1 and CDR2 from the germline V gene are SGHNT and YYREEE (reference sequence). CDR3 sequence (DNA): TGTGCCAGCAGCTTGGTACTAGCGGGAGCTAATGAGCAGTTCTTC. Its translation: CASSLVLAGANEQFF.

The chain links TRBV5-1 to TRBJ2-7, with D uncertain. This CDR3 contains 13 residues. V dropped 4 bases and J dropped 5 bases, with 13 bases sitting between them. The germline V gene has CDR1 SGHRS and CDR2 YFSETQ. This chain's CDR3 is CASSRDMTDEQYF. The DNA for the CDR3 is TGCGCCAGCAGCCGAGATATGACCGACGAGCAGTACTTC. Complete variable domain (other parts from reference TRBV5-1 and TRBJ2-7): KAGVTQTPRYLIKTRGQQVTLSCSPISGHRSVSWYQQTPGQGLQFLFEYFSETQRNKGNFPGRFSGRQFSNSRSEMNVSTLELGDSALYLCASSRDMTDEQYFGPGTRLTVT.

The J gene is TRBJ2-3, the V gene TRBV6-5, with TRBD2 identical over 10 bases. The CDR3 runs to 15 residues. CDR1 MNHEY and CDR2 SVGAGI come from the germline V gene. Losses at the gene ends were 0 bases for V and 9 bases for J; bases not matched to a gene: 6. Written as DNA, the CDR3 is TGTGCCAGCAGTTACTCACGGCTAGCGGGAGAGACGCAGTATTTT. It translates to CASSYSRLAGETQYF.

The CDR3 DNA reads TGTGCCAGCACCCGGACAGGGAACGAAAAACTGTTTTTT. It yields the protein CASTRTGNEKLFF. The rearrangement uses TRBV6-1 and TRBJ1-4; 8 bases are a match to TRBD1. This CDR3 region has 13 residues. V lost 7 bases and J lost 8; bases outside the gene matches: 6. CDR1 MNHNS and CDR2 SASEGT come from the germline V gene.

The rearrangement joins TRBV28 to TRBJ2-7, with D unclear. Trimming pared 2 bases from V and 2 bases from J, leaving 13 bases between. Germline V lookup: CDR1 MDHEN, CDR2 SYDVKM. This CDR3 is built from 15 residues. CDR3 sequence reads: CASSLTGLTAYEQYF. The DNA of the CDR3 is TGTGCCAGCAGTTTAACGGGCCTAACCGCCTACGAGCAGTACTTC. Supplemented by reference TRBV28 and TRBJ2-7, the full variable domain reads DVKVTQSSRYLVKRTGEKVFLECVQDMDHENMFWYRQDPGLGLRLIYFSYDVKMKEKGDIPEGYSVSREKKERFSLILESASTNQTSMYLCASSLTGLTAYEQYFGPGTRLTVT.

V gene TRBV6-5 combines with J gene TRBJ1-4, with TRBD1 identical over 7 bases. The CDR3 covers 14 residues. Per the germline V gene, CDR1 is MNHEY and CDR2 is SVGAGI. Trimming removed 4 bases from V and 5 bases from J; junction bases left unmatched: 4. CDR3 in amino acids: CASSLGTANEKLFF. The CDR3, as DNA: TGTGCCAGCAGTTTGGGGACAGCAAATGAAAAACTGTTTTTT.

The chain employs TRBV7-8 and TRBJ1-3; a weak D match, TRBD1 (5 bases). The CDR3 consists of 16 residues. The germline CDR1 and CDR2 sequences are SGHVS and FQNEAQ. Trimming stripped 2 bases from V and 4 bases from J, with 15 bases between. CDR3 sequence: CASSLSSGDLGNTIYF. The CDR3, as DNA: TGTGCCAGCAGCTTATCCTCGGGGGACCTCGGAAACACCATATATTTT.

The chain employs TRBV6-5 and TRBJ2-5; D ambiguous. With 6 bases removed from V and 4 bases from J, the gap between germline ends came to 15 bases. This CDR3 is 14 amino acids long. Germline loops: CDR1 MNHEY, CDR2 SVGAGI. This CDR3 reads CASSWETKGETQYF. The CDR3 region has the DNA TGTGCCAGCAGCTGGGAAACCAAGGGAGAGACCCAGTACTTC.

This rearrangement joins TRBV5-1 to TRBJ1-3; D not resolved. The CDR3 runs 14 residues. V lost 3 bases to trimming and J lost 0 bases, with 7 bases between them. Germline V gene data show CDR1 as SGHRS and CDR2 as YFSETQ. CDR3 sequence (DNA): TGCGCCAGCAGCTCAATTCCCTCTGGAAACACCATATATTTT. It codes for CASSSIPSGNTIYF. The full variable domain, its missing parts supplied by reference TRBV5-1 and TRBJ1-3, is KAGVTQTPRYLIKTRGQQVTLSCSPISGHRSVSWYQQTPGQGLQFLFEYFSETQRNKGNFPGRFSGRQFSNSRSEMNVSTLELGDSALYLCASSSIPSGNTIYFGEGSWLTVV.

This clone occurred once. This chain joins TRBV4-3 and TRBJ2-7; D is possibly TRBD2 (5 bases). Trimming removed 2 bases at V and 4 bases at J, with 12 bases between. CDR1 is LGHNA, CDR2 YSLEER, per germline. The CDR3 has 14 amino acids. CDR3: CASSQHGLPYEQYF. The DNA for the CDR3 is TGCGCCAGCAGCCAACACGGACTTCCTTACGAGCAGTACTTC.

The chain is built from TRBV9 and TRBJ2-7; D is perhaps TRBD1 (5 bases). This CDR3 spans 15 amino acids. V dropped 0 bases and J dropped 0 bases, with 10 bases sitting between them. Germline-derived CDR1 and CDR2 are SGDLS and YYNGEE. The CDR3 region is CASSVGGHPSYEQYF. CDR3 nucleotides: TGTGCCAGCAGCGTAGGCGGACATCCCTCCTACGAGCAGTACTTC. The full variable domain, completed using reference TRBV9 and TRBJ2-7, is DSGVTQTPKHLITATGQRVTLRCSPRSGDLSVYWYQQSLDQGLQFLIQYYNGEERAKGNILERFSAQQFPDLHSELNLSSLELGDSALYFCASSVGGHPSYEQYFGPGTRLTVT.

The chain employs TRBV5-4 and TRBJ2-1; 7 bases are shared with TRBD2. The length of the CDR3 is 15 residues. V lost 1 base and J lost 9; bases outside the gene matches: 10. Germline assignment: CDR1 SGHNT and CDR2 YYREEE (reference sequence). The CDR3 reads CASSLYRTSPSEQFF. The CDR3, as DNA: TGTGCCAGCAGCTTGTATAGGACTAGTCCAAGTGAGCAGTTCTTC.

This sequence joins TRBV2 and TRBJ2-2; D is possibly TRBD2 (5 bases). The CDR3 runs 12 residues. Germline CDR1 and CDR2: SNHLY and FYNNEI. The ends were cut back, 7 bases at V and 7 bases at J, with 10 bases in the middle. The CDR3 bases are TGTGCCAGCAAGAGGGTTAGCGGGGAGCTGTTTTTT. Protein: CASKRVSGELFF.

This chain links TRBV6-6 with TRBJ2-5; D tentatively fits TRBD1 or TRBD2 (5 bases each). Germline V gene lookup returns CDR1 MNHNY and CDR2 SVGAGI (reference sequence). The CDR3 runs to 13 residues. The V end lost 6 bases, the J end lost 5 bases, and 13 bases lay between the germline ends. The CDR3 region is CASSPGNRETQYF. The CDR3 coding sequence is TGTGCCAGCAGCCCGGGAAACAGGGAGACCCAGTACTTC.

This clone was counted a single time. This rearrangement joins TRBV10-3 to TRBJ2-4; the D gene is possibly TRBD2 (5 bases). Germline values: CDR1 ENHRY, CDR2 SYGVKD. Trimming shortened V by 0 bases and J by 1 base, and 13 bases separated the two germline ends. CDR3 length: 17 amino acids. The CDR3 is CAISESISVWAKNIQYF. CDR3 DNA sequence: TGTGCCATCAGTGAGTCGATTAGCGTGTGGGCCAAAAACATTCAGTACTTC.

The chain uses TRBV28 and TRBJ2-7, with TRBD1 matching 7 bases. V shed 2 bases, J shed 6 bases, and the junction held 7 bases outside the gene matches. Germline loops: CDR1 MDHEN, CDR2 SYDVKM. CDR3 length: 14 amino acids. DNA for the CDR3: TGTGCCAGCAGTTTACCCACGGACAGGACCGAGCAGTACTTC. Translation: CASSLPTDRTEQYF.